This TCR beta chain was sequenced during a study of identical twins. TCRdb used MiXCR to reprocess the 5' RACE reads, holding one entry per CDR3 protein. The sample contains hundreds of thousands of distinct CDR3 sequences, about 20% of which appear only once. Germline values: CDR1 SGHDT, CDR2 YYEEEE. The germline V and J ends were trimmed by 2 bases and 0 bases, with 9 bases remaining between them. This CDR3 contains 15 residues. This clonotype was observed a few times. This sample was shared with a second study, whose subject was yellow fever vaccine responses in identical twins.

The receptor was isolated from a woman aged 18-29 years in good health. The specimen was CD4+ T cells sorted from blood. The chain is built from TRBV5-6 and TRBJ1-3; D not resolved. CDR3: CASSFGVNSGNTIYF. The DNA for the CDR3 is TGTGCCAGCAGCTTTGGGGTCAACTCTGGAAACACCATATATTTT.